Below, 27 T cell receptor beta chains from the same sample are listed, as sequenced in a study of blood T cell repertoires in COVID-19. This table comes from immunoSEQ multiplex PCR, and its TCRdb copy is limited to in-frame clones, with some not included. The data show 160,000 or so clones, about 80% seen once. Sequencing was performed on peripheral blood. The receptors were sampled from an older man who had recovered from COVID-19.

A single count supports this clone. The chain combines TRBV5-1 with TRBJ2-3; TRBD1 matches 8 bases. The CDR3 totals 16 residues. With V trimmed by 0 bases and J by 6 bases, 9 bases remained unmatched. In germline, CDR1 is SGHRS, CDR2 YFSETQ. The CDR3 is CASSLEAGGAGDTQYF. Written as DNA, the CDR3 is TGCGCCAGCAGCTTGGAGGCAGGGGGCGCAGGCGATACGCAGTATTTT.

In DNA form, the CDR3 reads TGTGCCAGCAGCTTAGATTTAACACAGGGGAAACTGTTTTTT. This encodes CASSLDLTQGKLFF. The chain carries TRBV11-2 and TRBJ1-4, with TRBD1 matching over 7 bases. Trimming cost V 0 bases and J 11 bases; bases outside gene matches: 6. The CDR3 totals 14 residues. The germline CDR1 and CDR2 sequences are SGHAT and FQNNGV.

The genes are TRBV28 and TRBJ1-5; 8 bases match TRBD1. This CDR3 comprises 13 residues. J was trimmed by 5 bases and V by 6 bases; bases with no gene match: 3. Germline V gene lookup returns CDR1 MDHEN and CDR2 SYDVKM. The CDR3 reads CASRKQGDQPQHF. CDR3 bases: TGTGCCAGCAGGAAACAGGGGGATCAGCCCCAGCATTTT.

The chain employs TRBV5-1 and TRBJ2-7, with D possibly being TRBD2 (6 bases). Between the trimmed V and J ends, which lost 3 bases and 1 base, there was a span of 11 bases. This CDR3 comprises 14 residues. CDR1 and CDR2 (germline): SGHRS, YFSETQ. The CDR3 here is CASSSSGLSYEQYF. The CDR3 coding sequence is TGCGCCAGCAGCTCCAGCGGGTTATCCTACGAGCAGTACTTC.

The chain joins TRBV11-2 to TRBJ1-1; 9 positions agree with TRBD1. The trim removed 5 bases at V and 0 bases at J, leaving 13 bases unmatched. In germline, CDR1 is SGHAT, CDR2 FQNNGV. CDR3 length: 18 amino acids. DNA for the CDR3: TGTGCCAGCAGCCAGCCGGTTGGGACAGGGCGCTTGAACACTGAAGCTTTCTTT. Protein product: CASSQPVGTGRLNTEAFF.

V usage is TRBV5-1 and J usage is TRBJ2-5; 7 nucleotides align to TRBD1. The CDR3 contains 15 residues. V lost 3 bases to trimming and J lost 1 base; unmatched junction nucleotides: 6. CDR1 and CDR2 (germline): SGHRS, YFSETQ. For the CDR3, the DNA is TGCGCCAGCAGCTACCAGGGACAGCTCCAAGAGACCCAGTACTTC. It yields the protein CASSYQGQLQETQYF.

The gene calls are TRBV11-3 and TRBJ2-3; D may be TRBD2 (5 bases). CDR3 length: 13 residues. V was trimmed by 3 bases and J by 6 bases, leaving 10 bases between them. CDR1 SGHNT and CDR2 YENEEA come from the germline V gene. The DNA of the CDR3 is TGTGCCAGCAGCTTTTCGGGCGGGGATACGCAGTATTTT. It codes for CASSFSGGDTQYF.

V is TRBV6-2 or TRBV6-3 and J is TRBJ1-5; no reliable D call. CDR1 and CDR2 from the germline V gene are MNHEY and SVGEGT. The CDR3 covers 13 residues. V lost 2 bases to trimming and J lost 2 bases, with 4 bases between them. The CDR3 loop is CASSYIGNQPQHF. CDR3 sequence (DNA): TGTGCCAGCAGTTACATCGGCAATCAGCCCCAGCATTTT.

The gene calls are TRBV10-3 and TRBJ2-1; 7 nucleotides agree with TRBD2. CDR3 length: 14 amino acids. V was pared by 4 bases and J by 4 bases, with 4 bases of the junction left unmatched. The germline V gene has CDR1 ENHRY and CDR2 SYGVKD. Here the CDR3 DNA reads TGTGCCATCAGTGTCGCGGGAGATTACAATGAGCAGTTCTTC. Protein: CAISVAGDYNEQFF.

This clone was counted only a few times. The chain uses TRBV5-1 and TRBJ1-6; TRBD1 is a possible D gene (6 bases). This CDR3 region has 16 residues. V lost 4 bases to trimming and J lost 9 bases, with 20 bases between them. Germline values: CDR1 SGHRS, CDR2 YFSETQ. CDR3 protein: CASSTDGQLVTSPLHF. The CDR3 DNA follows: TGCGCCAGCAGCACGGACGGACAGTTAGTTACTTCACCCCTCCACTTT.

The chain is built from TRBV18 and TRBJ1-1; 7 bases are shared with TRBD1. CDR3 size: 16 residues. The germline V gene has CDR1 KGHSH and CDR2 LQKENI. V trimming: 3 bases; J trimming: 4 bases; junction bases outside the gene matches: 11. The CDR3 reads CASSPGLTGTGTEAFF. The CDR3 DNA is TGTGCCAGCTCACCCGGTTTGACAGGGACCGGCACTGAAGCTTTCTTT.

The chain employs TRBV7-9 and TRBJ1-5; TRBD1 matches 7 bases. The ends lost 1 base at V and 5 bases at J; junction bases unmatched: 2. Germline assignment: CDR1 SEHNR and CDR2 FQNEAQ (reference sequence). This CDR3 comprises 14 residues. The DNA of the CDR3 is TGTGCCAGCAGCTTAGGACAGGGAGATCAGCCCCAGCATTTT. Translation gives CASSLGQGDQPQHF.

J is TRBJ1-2 and V is TRBV28; 7 nucleotides agree with TRBD1. The germline CDR1 and CDR2 sequences are MDHEN and SYDVKM. With V trimmed by 3 bases and J by 9 bases, 7 bases remained unmatched. This CDR3 is built from 13 residues. DNA of the CDR3: TGTGCCAGCAGTTTCCGACAGGGAAGGAGCTACACCTTC. Its protein product is CASSFRQGRSYTF.

This chain links TRBV30 with TRBJ1-6; D not resolved. Trimming left V 4 bases short and J 7 bases short, with 17 bases between. The germline V gene has CDR1 GTSNPN and CDR2 SVGIG (reference sequence). The CDR3 runs to 15 residues. CDR3 sequence (DNA): TGTGCCTGGACCGGTCCCCTGAGGGAGAATTCACCCCTCCACTTT. It yields the protein CAWTGPLRENSPLHF.

V usage is TRBV19 and J usage is TRBJ2-7; TRBD2 matches at 12 bases. Trimming at V came to 6 bases and at J to 5 bases, leaving 5 bases not matched to a gene. The CDR3 runs to 14 residues. CDR1 LNHDA and CDR2 SQIVND come from the germline V gene (reference sequence). DNA for the CDR3: TGTGCCAGTAGGCGGACTAGCGGGACCCACGAGCAGTACTTC. It encodes CASRRTSGTHEQYF. The variable domain in full, with the rest retrieved from reference TRBV19 and TRBJ2-7, is DGGITQSPKYLFRKEGQNVTLSCEQNLNHDAMYWYRQDPGQGLRLIYYSQIVNDFQKGDIAEGYSVSREKKESFPLTVTSAQKNPTAFYLCASRRTSGTHEQYFGPGTRLTVT.

V and J are TRBV9 and TRBJ2-5, with 13 bases lining up with TRBD2. The CDR3 loop spans 15 amino acids. The V and J ends lost 4 bases and 5 bases, in that order; junction bases with no gene match: 5. CDR1 is SGDLS and CDR2 is YYNGEE in the germline V gene. This CDR3 reads CASSTGLAGEETQYF. CDR3 in DNA: TGTGCCAGCAGCACCGGACTAGCGGGAGAGGAGACCCAGTACTTC.

The DNA of the CDR3 is TGTGCCAGCAGCCTTGAGGCGACGGGCTACGAGCAGTACTTC. Amino acids: CASSLEATGYEQYF. The rearrangement uses TRBV4-2 and TRBJ2-7; D is unclear. The germline V gene has CDR1 LGHNA and CDR2 YNFKEQ. This CDR3 has 14 residues. V dropped 4 bases and J dropped 3 bases, with 13 bases sitting between them.

The chain employs TRBV19 and TRBJ1-1; TRBD1 is a possible D gene (5 bases). This CDR3 is built from 13 residues. CDR1 and CDR2 (germline): LNHDA, SQIVND (reference sequence). The germline V and J ends were trimmed by 7 bases and 5 bases, with 14 bases remaining between them. Written as DNA, the CDR3 is TGTGCCAGTACACCCGCCGCAGGGACTGAAGCTTTCTTT. As protein: CASTPAAGTEAFF.

The V gene is TRBV18, the J gene TRBJ2-5; TRBD2 agrees at 7 bases. The germline V gene has CDR1 KGHSH and CDR2 LQKENI. Germline trimming cut 0 bases from V and 5 bases from J; bases unmatched to any gene: 0. This CDR3 contains 13 residues. This CDR3 reads CASSPPGGETQYF. CDR3 nucleotide sequence: TGTGCCAGCTCACCACCGGGGGGGGAGACCCAGTACTTC.

V is TRBV5-4 and J is TRBJ2-5; a weak D match, TRBD2 (6 bases). Germline lookup yields CDR1 SGHNT and CDR2 YYREEE (reference sequence). The CDR3 covers 16 residues. V gave up 0 bases and J gave up 0 bases, with 12 bases separating them. CDR3: CASSLGSGAYQETQYF. CDR3 nucleotide sequence: TGTGCCAGCAGCTTGGGTAGCGGAGCGTACCAAGAGACCCAGTACTTC.

The chain couples TRBV18 to TRBJ2-7, with 9 bases fitting TRBD2. This CDR3 comprises 16 residues. Germline CDR1 KGHSH, CDR2 LQKENI. Trimming removed 5 bases from V and 3 bases from J; junction bases left unmatched: 11. CDR3 protein: CASSSDFAGGVYEQYF. The CDR3 DNA follows: TGTGCCAGCTCAAGTGATTTCGCGGGAGGGGTCTACGAGCAGTACTTC.

V gene TRBV6-5 combines with J gene TRBJ2-5; 7 bases map to TRBD1. The CDR3 has 15 amino acids. Germline-derived CDR1 and CDR2 are MNHEY and SVGAGI. The V and J ends lost 6 bases and 2 bases, in that order; junction bases with no gene match: 9. CDR3 sequence reads: CASRKDRVGQETQYF. The CDR3 coding sequence is TGTGCCAGCAGGAAAGACAGGGTGGGGCAAGAGACCCAGTACTTC.

There are a few counts of this clone. This sequence joins TRBV5-1 and TRBJ2-5; no definite D call. Germline lookup yields CDR1 SGHRS and CDR2 YFSETQ. V was cut by 4 bases and J by 2 bases, with 12 bases left in between. There are 14 residues in the CDR3. CDR3 amino acids: CASSPTTFQETQYF. The DNA of the CDR3 is TGCGCCAGCAGCCCCACAACCTTTCAAGAGACCCAGTACTTC.

This clone was detected once. The rearrangement joins TRBV28 to TRBJ2-2; 11 bases fit TRBD1. After removal of 5 bases from V and 5 bases from J, the junction contained 4 bases not matched to a gene. The CDR3 covers 15 residues. Germline values: CDR1 MDHEN, CDR2 SYDVKM. The CDR3 loop reads CASSQGTGGTGELFF. CDR3 nucleotides: TGTGCCAGCAGTCAAGGGACAGGGGGGACCGGGGAGCTGTTTTTT.

The V call is TRBV6-2 or TRBV6-3, the J call TRBJ2-1; 11 bases agree with TRBD1. Trimming at V came to 6 bases and at J to 6 bases, leaving 7 bases not matched to a gene. The CDR3 covers 15 residues. Germline loops: CDR1 MNHEY, CDR2 SVGEGT. The CDR3 reads CASSRRTGGRNEQFF. The CDR3 bases are TGTGCCAGCAGCCGCAGGACAGGGGGCCGCAATGAGCAGTTCTTC.

In nucleotides, the CDR3 is TGTGCCAGCAGCCCCCAAGTTGGACTAGCGGGAGGGGTAGATACGCAGTATTTT. This sequence encodes CASSPQVGLAGGVDTQYF. This sequence joins TRBV9 and TRBJ2-3; 15 bases match TRBD2. From germline, CDR1 is SGDLS and CDR2 YYNGEE. The J segment lost 5 bases and the V segment lost 4 bases, leaving 11 bases of the junction unmatched. The CDR3 is 18 amino acids.

The rearrangement links TRBV6-6 to TRBJ2-3, with 11 nucleotides matching TRBD1. The CDR3 is 17 amino acids. Germline V lookup: CDR1 MNHNY, CDR2 SVGAGI (reference sequence). Losses at the gene ends were 5 bases for V and 4 bases for J; bases not matched to a gene: 11. CDR3 residues: CASSLGQGASLPDTQYF. CDR3 nucleotides: TGTGCCAGCAGTCTTGGACAGGGGGCGTCCTTGCCAGATACGCAGTATTTT.